The 32 T cell receptor beta chains below come from one sample, sequenced in a study of beta chain features in type 1 diabetes. Their antigen targets remain unknown. The whole isolated RNA underwent reverse transcription, so sequencing captured expressed TCRB transcripts. The data were produced by immunoSEQ multiplex PCR, yet TCRdb's version contains in-frame clones alone and is incomplete. The sample holds 640,000 or so clones, roughly 13% seen once. Broader study findings: Across all four CD4+ subsets, people with type 1 diabetes showed modestly shorter TCRB CDR3s.

Material for sequencing was naive CD4+ T cells from blood. These TCRs come from a man younger than 35 with type 1 diabetes.

A few counts support this clone. The V call is TRBV30, the J call TRBJ1-1; D is perhaps TRBD1 (6 bases). Trimming removed 4 bases at V and 0 bases at J, with 12 bases between. Per germline, CDR1 GTSNPN and CDR2 SVGIG (reference sequence). This CDR3 region has 14 residues. CDR3 protein: CAWTGVPLNTEAFF. Here the CDR3 DNA reads TGTGCCTGGACAGGGGTCCCCTTGAACACTGAAGCTTTCTTT.

The genes are TRBV11-2 and TRBJ2-6; 7 positions match TRBD1. Per the germline V gene, CDR1 is SGHAT and CDR2 is FQNNGV. The V segment lost 4 bases and the J segment 4 bases; nucleotides outside the gene matches: 7. This CDR3 comprises 16 residues. This chain's CDR3 is CASSSVQGLGANVLTF. CDR3 sequence (DNA): TGTGCCAGCAGCTCCGTACAGGGGCTCGGGGCCAACGTCCTGACTTTC.

This sequence joins TRBV30 and TRBJ2-7; weak D call: TRBD2 (6 bases). The CDR3 length is 12 residues. Germline-derived CDR1 and CDR2 are GTSNPN and SVGIG (reference sequence). V lost 3 bases and J 10 bases, leaving 16 bases between the germline ends. In DNA form, the CDR3 reads TGTGCCTGGAGGTCCGGGGGAACCCTCCAGTACTTC. It encodes CAWRSGGTLQYF.

This clone was counted between two and nine times. This chain connects TRBV5-1 to TRBJ2-5; TRBD2 might be the D (6 bases). CDR3 length equals 15 residues. Germline CDR1 is SGHRS and CDR2 is YFSETQ. Trimming removed 4 bases from V and 4 bases from J, with 17 bases in between. The CDR3 spells CASSPEAGLTETQYF. Written as DNA, the CDR3 is TGCGCCAGCAGCCCCGAGGCCGGACTAACAGAGACCCAGTACTTC.

This clone occurred a few times. The CDR3 DNA reads as TGTGCCAGCAGTTTTTTTCAGGGGAGGGAATACGAGCAGTACTTC. The encoded protein is CASSFFQGREYEQYF. This rearrangement joins TRBV28 to TRBJ2-7; a weak D match, TRBD2 (7 bases). Between the trimmed V and J ends, which lost 3 bases and 4 bases, there was a span of 16 bases. The CDR3 is made up of 15 amino acids. Germline V gives CDR1 MDHEN, CDR2 SYDVKM. Full variable domain (outside the CDR3, taken from reference TRBV28 and TRBJ2-7): DVKVTQSSRYLVKRTGEKVFLECVQDMDHENMFWYRQDPGLGLRLIYFSYDVKMKEKGDIPEGYSVSREKKERFSLILESASTNQTSMYLCASSFFQGREYEQYFGPGTRLTVT.

This clone was counted only a few times. The chain employs TRBV2 and TRBJ1-2; D not resolved. Trimming stripped 2 bases from V and 2 bases from J, with 9 bases between. Germline V gene data show CDR1 as SNHLY and CDR2 as FYNNEI. This CDR3 spans 14 amino acids. CDR3 coding DNA: TGTGCCAGCAGTGAAATAACGGAGAACTATGGCTACACCTTC. Encoded protein: CASSEITENYGYTF. The full variable domain, with the rest looked up from reference TRBV2 and TRBJ1-2, is EPEVTQTPSHQVTQMGQEVILRCVPISNHLYFYWYRQILGQKVEFLVSFYNNEISEKSEIFDDQFSVERPDGSNFTLKIRSTKLEDSAMYFCASSEITENYGYTFGSGTRLTVV.

The chain employs TRBV6-6 and TRBJ2-5; 12 bases fit TRBD2. The trim removed 6 bases at V and 5 bases at J, leaving 4 bases unmatched. The germline V gene encodes CDR1 MNHNY and CDR2 SVGAGI (reference sequence). This CDR3 is 14 amino acids long. CDR3 loop: CASSPGLAGETQYF. DNA of the CDR3: TGTGCCAGCAGCCCCGGACTAGCGGGGGAGACCCAGTACTTC.

This clone has a handful of counts. This chain connects TRBV5-4 to TRBJ2-3, with 9 positions matching TRBD1. The CDR3 extends over 15 amino acids. CDR1 and CDR2 from the germline V gene are SGHNT and YYREEE (reference sequence). V lost 4 bases and J lost 5; bases outside the gene matches: 8. The CDR3 loop is CASSGTGQGIDTQYF. DNA for the CDR3: TGTGCCAGCAGCGGAACGGGACAGGGCATAGATACGCAGTATTTT. Using reference TRBV5-4 and TRBJ2-3 for the parts outside the CDR3, the full variable domain is ETGVTQSPTHLIKTRGQQVTLRCSSQSGHNTVSWYQQALGQGPQFIFQYYREEENGRGNFPPRFSGLQFPNYSSELNVNALELDDSALYLCASSGTGQGIDTQYFGPGTRLTVL.

The chain links TRBV19 to TRBJ1-5; D perhaps matches TRBD1 (5 bases). The length of the CDR3 is 18 residues. Deletions cut 0 bases from V and 3 bases from J, with 18 bases between. The germline V gene encodes CDR1 LNHDA and CDR2 SQIVND (reference sequence). The CDR3 DNA reads TGTGCCAGTAGTATAGATCCTCCGGGACCCGGTCTCAATCAGCCCCAGCATTTT. Protein product: CASSIDPPGPGLNQPQHF.

The V and J genes are TRBV5-1 and TRBJ1-5; the D gene is possibly TRBD1 (6 bases). The ends were cut back, 0 bases at V and 1 base at J, with 11 bases in the middle. The CDR3 length is 16 residues. Germline assignment: CDR1 SGHRS and CDR2 YFSETQ. This CDR3 is CASSLGTDDSNQPQHF. CDR3 bases: TGCGCCAGCAGCTTGGGGACAGACGACAGCAATCAGCCCCAGCATTTT.

This clone was counted a few times. The chain carries TRBV28 and TRBJ1-2, with D unresolved. CDR3 size: 15 residues. With 6 bases removed from V and 7 bases from J, the gap between germline ends came to 21 bases. The V gene's germline CDR1 is MDHEN and CDR2 SYDVKM. The CDR3: CASSIPGKGIGGYTF. The CDR3 bases are TGTGCCAGCAGCATACCGGGGAAGGGTATTGGTGGCTACACCTTC.

This chain joins TRBV6-5 and TRBJ1-5; D ambiguous. V lost 0 bases, J lost 7 bases, and 13 bases lay in between. The germline V gene encodes CDR1 MNHEY and CDR2 SVGAGI. This CDR3 is 15 amino acids long. CDR3 in DNA: TGTGCCAGCAGTTACTCGAGTGAAGAGTGGCAGCCCCAGCATTTT. Protein: CASSYSSEEWQPQHF.

This clone was seen a handful of times. The chain recombines TRBV7-8 with TRBJ2-5, with no clear D. The CDR3 spans 13 residues. Germline V gene lookup returns CDR1 SGHVS and CDR2 FQNEAQ. Trimming removed 8 bases from V and 2 bases from J, with 12 bases in between. In nucleotides, the CDR3 is TGTGCCAGCGCGATCAGGTTACAAGAGACCCAGTACTTC. Translating it yields CASAIRLQETQYF.

The V gene is TRBV30, the J gene TRBJ2-7, with a possible D match to TRBD1 (6 bases). This CDR3 spans 14 amino acids. Trimming took off 2 bases at V and 3 bases at J, with 14 bases between the two ends. Germline values: CDR1 GTSNPN, CDR2 SVGIG (reference sequence). The CDR3 sequence is CAWSIGQLLYEQYF. The CDR3, as DNA: TGTGCCTGGAGTATCGGACAGCTCCTCTACGAGCAGTACTTC.

This clone was recorded a few times. This sequence joins TRBV13 and TRBJ1-1; 8 bases match TRBD1. Germline V CDR1 and CDR2: PRHDT, FYEKMQ (reference sequence). This CDR3 contains 13 residues. Trimming at V came to 7 bases and at J to 3 bases, leaving 4 bases not matched to a gene. Written as DNA, the CDR3 is TGTGCCAGCACCCAGGGGGCTGACACTGAAGCTTTCTTT. The encoded protein is CASTQGADTEAFF.

The J gene is TRBJ2-2, the V gene TRBV29-1; a possible D gene is TRBD2 (5 bases). With 5 bases removed from V and 2 bases from J, the gap between germline ends came to 9 bases. The CDR3 consists of 13 residues. Germline lookup yields CDR1 SQVTM and CDR2 ANQGSEA. The CDR3 is CSVLRGNTGELFF. CDR3 nucleotides: TGCAGCGTTCTTCGGGGAAACACCGGGGAGCTGTTTTTT.

In this sample, this clone turned up a few times. The chain has TRBV6-5 and TRBJ1-3; D uncertain. V was shortened by 6 bases and J by 2 bases, with 5 bases between the two germline ends. The V gene's germline CDR1 is MNHEY and CDR2 SVGAGI. The CDR3 runs to 12 residues. This CDR3 is CASSLPGNTIYF. CDR3 DNA sequence: TGTGCCAGCAGCCTCCCTGGAAACACCATATATTTT.

The chain combines TRBV5-6 with TRBJ2-5; 12 positions match TRBD2. Unmatched junction bases numbered 8, after V lost 0 bases and J lost 2 bases. This CDR3 has 18 amino acids. Germline V gives CDR1 SGHDT, CDR2 YYEEEE. This chain's CDR3 is CASSLAPPGTSGQETQYF. CDR3 nucleotides: TGTGCCAGCAGCTTGGCGCCGCCAGGGACTAGCGGGCAAGAGACCCAGTACTTC. The variable domain in full, with the rest retrieved from reference TRBV5-6 and TRBJ2-5, is DAGVTQSPTHLIKTRGQQVTLRCSPKSGHDTVSWYQQALGQGPQFIFQYYEEEERQRGNFPDRFSGHQFPNYSSELNVNALLLGDSALYLCASSLAPPGTSGQETQYFGPGTRLLVL.

The chain employs TRBV18 and TRBJ1-1; 9 bases match TRBD1. Germline assignment: CDR1 KGHSH and CDR2 LQKENI. V was pared by 2 bases and J by 3 bases, with 10 bases of the junction left unmatched. This CDR3 region has 17 residues. The CDR3 region is CASSPGTGKGRDTEAFF. The CDR3 coding sequence is TGTGCCAGCTCACCAGGGACAGGGAAGGGACGGGACACTGAAGCTTTCTTT.

The chain links TRBV7-9 to TRBJ2-7; D possibly corresponds to TRBD1 (6 bases). CDR3 length: 16 amino acids. The germline V gene has CDR1 SEHNR and CDR2 FQNEAQ (reference sequence). The germline V and J ends were trimmed by 5 bases and 0 bases, with 17 bases remaining between them. Here the CDR3 reads CASSQADSLSSYEQYF. CDR3 coding DNA: TGTGCCAGCAGCCAGGCGGACAGTCTTAGCTCCTACGAGCAGTACTTC.

This clone was observed a handful of times. The chain recombines TRBV11-2 with TRBJ2-4; D uncertain. Germline V gives CDR1 SGHAT, CDR2 FQNNGV. Trimming removed 0 bases from V and 6 bases from J, with 12 bases in between. There are 15 residues in the CDR3. The CDR3 region is CASSLDPVGTNIQYF. CDR3 nucleotides: TGTGCCAGCAGCTTAGATCCTGTAGGAACAAACATTCAGTACTTC.

The J gene is TRBJ1-1, the V gene TRBV30; D not certain. The CDR3 runs to 14 residues. Per germline, CDR1 GTSNPN and CDR2 SVGIG (reference sequence). Trimming shortened V by 5 bases and J by 0 bases, and 13 bases separated the two germline ends. The CDR3 region is CAWAYQSMNTEAFF. Written as DNA, the CDR3 is TGTGCCTGGGCTTACCAGTCGATGAACACTGAAGCTTTCTTT.

This clone was found a few times. The rearrangement joins TRBV6-6 to TRBJ1-2, with D possibly TRBD1 on 5 matching bases. Germline V CDR1 and CDR2: MNHNY, SVGAGI (reference sequence). V dropped 10 bases and J dropped 7 bases, with 22 bases sitting between them. This CDR3 is built from 14 residues. In DNA form, the CDR3 reads TGTGCCACCGACCCGCCGGGTGGGGCCTCTGGCTACACCTTC. Its protein product is CATDPPGGASGYTF.

The rearrangement uses TRBV6-1 and TRBJ1-5, with 8 nucleotides matching TRBD1. The ends lost 3 bases at V and 0 bases at J; junction bases unmatched: 7. The length of the CDR3 is 17 residues. Germline V CDR1 and CDR2: MNHNS, SASEGT. CDR3 sequence: CASSDGQGYYSNQPQHF. The CDR3 DNA reads as TGTGCCAGCAGTGACGGACAGGGCTACTATAGCAATCAGCCCCAGCATTTT.

This CDR3 is CASRTDRSSGNTIYF. In DNA form, the CDR3 reads TGTGCCAGCAGAACCGACAGGAGCTCTGGAAACACCATATATTTT. V and J are TRBV2 and TRBJ1-3, with D perhaps matching TRBD1 (6 bases). The V and J ends lost 6 bases and 0 bases respectively, with 12 bases between them. Germline V CDR1 and CDR2: SNHLY, FYNNEI. The CDR3 is 15 residues long.

V gene TRBV27 combines with J gene TRBJ1-4, with TRBD1 as a possible D gene (6 bases). Trimming took 5 bases from V and 1 from J, leaving 14 bases between them. The CDR3 loop spans 16 amino acids. Germline assignment: CDR1 MNHEY and CDR2 SMNVEV (reference sequence). This CDR3 reads CASSHYGGGTNEKLFF. Here the CDR3 DNA reads TGTGCCAGCAGTCATTACGGGGGCGGAACTAATGAAAAACTGTTTTTT.

This clone was counted between two and nine times. V usage is TRBV2 and J usage is TRBJ1-6; D is possibly TRBD1 (5 bases). CDR1 is SNHLY and CDR2 is FYNNEI in the germline V gene. The CDR3 runs 14 residues. Trimming removed 6 bases at V and 7 bases at J, with 13 bases between. The CDR3 sequence is CASSPMGQNSPLHF. The CDR3 DNA follows: TGTGCCAGCAGCCCAATGGGGCAGAATTCACCCCTCCACTTT.

The chain uses TRBV7-8 and TRBJ2-1; tentatively, D is TRBD1 or TRBD2 (5 bases each). The CDR3 contains 18 residues. Germline CDR1 reads SGHVS; CDR2 reads FQNEAQ. V shed 2 bases and J shed 0 bases, with 17 bases lying between them. CDR3 DNA: TGTGCCAGCAGCTTATCCGGGGCCCTCCCCCGCTCCTACAATGAGCAGTTCTTC. Translated, it gives CASSLSGALPRSYNEQFF.

This clone was counted a few times. The genes are TRBV6-5 and TRBJ1-5; D gene unclear. This CDR3 has 13 residues. The V gene's germline CDR1 is MNHEY and CDR2 SVGAGI. Trimming cost V 6 bases and J 3 bases, with 9 bases left between them. The CDR3 sequence is CASSPQPNQPQHF. The DNA of the CDR3 is TGTGCCAGCAGCCCACAGCCCAATCAGCCCCAGCATTTT.

The chain has TRBV30 and TRBJ1-2; the D is unclear. This CDR3 has 12 amino acids. CDR1 GTSNPN and CDR2 SVGIG come from the germline V gene (reference sequence). V lost 7 bases to trimming and J lost 7 bases, with 16 bases between them. The CDR3 loop reads CASSLGHPGYTF. CDR3 nucleotide sequence: TGTGCCTCGTCCCTCGGCCATCCTGGCTACACCTTC.

This clone came up a few times. The chain couples TRBV30 to TRBJ1-2; tentatively, D is TRBD1 (5 bases). V lost 3 bases, J lost 4 bases, and 12 bases lay in between. The CDR3 covers 13 residues. The V gene's germline CDR1 is GTSNPN and CDR2 SVGIG (reference sequence). For the CDR3, the DNA is TGTGCCTGGAGCTCCGCGGGGGGCTATGGCTACACCTTC. It translates to CAWSSAGGYGYTF.

This clone came up a few times. The V and J genes are TRBV10-3 and TRBJ1-1; 8 bases line up with TRBD1. CDR1 is ENHRY, CDR2 SYGVKD, per germline. This CDR3 contains 14 residues. V was clipped by 11 bases and J by 0 bases; unmatched bases: 8. In nucleotides, the CDR3 is TGTGCCGCATCACAGGGGGAGATGAACACTGAAGCTTTCTTT. Translation gives CAASQGEMNTEAFF.